These T cell receptor beta chains were read from a single sample in a study of T cell responses to AZD1222 COVID-19 vaccine. Sequenced by immunoSEQ multiplex PCR; TCRdb stores in-frame clones only, minus some. Counted here are around 140,000 clones, around 87% occurring once; the ten biggest clones make up 1.5% to 2%. The starting material was peripheral blood, obtained on day 0 of AZD1222 vaccination. The source is an adult in good health. The CDR3 runs from the conserved cysteine through the conserved F or W. D genes are given only for firm matches. Clone size is shown for a subset of rows, as once, few, many or a class of expanded clone.

v_gene	j_gene	d_gene	abundance	CDR3nt	CDR3aa
TRBV19	TRBJ2-1	TRBD1	.	TGTGCCAGTAGTTTCCCCAGGGGGCCGGGCAATGAGCAGTTCTTC	CASSFPRGPGNEQFF
TRBV29-1	TRBJ2-3	.	.	TGCAGTGGGGGGAACACAGATACGCAGTATTTT	CSGGNTDTQYF
TRBV19	TRBJ2-3	.	.	TGTGCCAGTACAGGGACCCCCACAGATACGCAGTATTTT	CASTGTPTDTQYF
TRBV11-3	TRBJ2-2	.	.	TGTGCCAGCAGTATCCGCGGGAACACCGGGGAGCTGTTTTTT	CASSIRGNTGELFF
TRBV18	TRBJ1-2	TRBD1	.	TGTGCCAGCTCACGGAACGACAGGGACGGCTACACCTTC	CASSRNDRDGYTF
TRBV4-1	TRBJ2-3	.	few	TGCGCCAGCAGCCAAGCGGGCGGGCAGCAGTATTTT	CASSQAGGQQYF
TRBV27	TRBJ2-3	TRBD2	.	TGTGCCAGCAGTTCCCTCCTAACTAGCGGGGGGCCAGATACGCAGTATTTT	CASSSLLTSGGPDTQYF
TRBV28	TRBJ2-3	.	.	TGTGCCAGCAGTTTAAGCCCCCGATGGATCGATACGCAGTATTTT	CASSLSPRWIDTQYF
TRBV18	TRBJ2-7	TRBD2	.	TGTGCCAGCTCAGTGACTAGCGGGGGTAACGAGCAGTACTTC	CASSVTSGGNEQYF
TRBV18	TRBJ2-7	.	.	TGTGCCAGCTCACCAGGGATAGATACCTACGAGCAGTACTTC	CASSPGIDTYEQYF
TRBV7-8	TRBJ1-6	.	.	TGTGCCAGCAGTGGAGAGTACGGGAATTCACCCCTCCACTTT	CASSGEYGNSPLHF
TRBV5-1	TRBJ1-2	.	.	TGCGCCAGCAGCTTGGGCTATGGGTTAGCTAACTATGGCTACACCTTC	CASSLGYGLANYGYTF
TRBV19	TRBJ1-5	TRBD1	once	TGTGCCAGTAGTGTTGATGGGACAGCATACAATCAGCCCCAGCATTTT	CASSVDGTAYNQPQHF
TRBV3-1/TRBV3-2	TRBJ1-2	.	.	TGTGCCAGCAGCCAAGTCAGCCAGATCTATGGCTACACCTTC	CASSQVSQIYGYTF
TRBV2	TRBJ2-7	.	.	TGTGCCAGCAGTGAGGAGGGCCTCTCCTACGAGCAGTACTTC	CASSEEGLSYEQYF
TRBV5-1	TRBJ2-5	TRBD1	.	TGCGCCAGCAGCTTGGCCCTAGGGGGCGCCGAGACCCAGTACTTC	CASSLALGGAETQYF
TRBV27	TRBJ2-1	.	.	TGTGCCAGCAGTTCGGAACGGATTGGGGATGAGCAGTTCTTC	CASSSERIGDEQFF